This note documents a single T cell receptor (beta chain) sequence. Its matching antigen is unknown. The data derive from a study of blood T cells in healthy people across ages. The CDR3 length is 14 residues. V lost 2 bases and J lost 3, with 8 bases in between. CDR1 SGDLS and CDR2 YYNGEE come from the germline V gene. Whole-study findings and limits: Fewer expanded clones and more diversity marked long-lived versus aged donors.

A second PCR of roughly 7 to 11 cycles used a sample-barcoded 5' primer and a J-beta primer mix. Each CDR3 protein gets one entry after TCRdb re-called the 5' RACE reads with MiXCR. This sample has approximately 940,000 distinct CDR3 sequences, with 40% to 60% found just once. The TCR sequence derives from a man aged 25 to 45 in good health. Sequencing was carried out using blood. The chain recombines TRBV9 with TRBJ1-4; D unresolved. The CDR3 spells CASSVYSSNEKLFF. In DNA form, the CDR3 reads TGTGCCAGCAGCGTTTACAGTTCTAATGAAAAACTGTTTTTT.